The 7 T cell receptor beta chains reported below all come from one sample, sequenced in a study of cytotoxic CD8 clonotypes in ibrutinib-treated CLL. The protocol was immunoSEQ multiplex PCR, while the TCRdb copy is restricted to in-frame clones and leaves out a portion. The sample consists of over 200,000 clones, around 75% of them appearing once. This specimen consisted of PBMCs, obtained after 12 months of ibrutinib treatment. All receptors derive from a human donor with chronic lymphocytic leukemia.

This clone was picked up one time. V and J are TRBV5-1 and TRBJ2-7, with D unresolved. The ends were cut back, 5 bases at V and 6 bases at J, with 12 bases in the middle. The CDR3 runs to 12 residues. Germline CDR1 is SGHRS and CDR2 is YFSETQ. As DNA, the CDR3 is TGCGCCAGCAGACGGAGCGACTCCGAGCAGTACTTC. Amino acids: CASRRSDSEQYF. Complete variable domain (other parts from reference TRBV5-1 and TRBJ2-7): KAGVTQTPRYLIKTRGQQVTLSCSPISGHRSVSWYQQTPGQGLQFLFEYFSETQRNKGNFPGRFSGRQFSNSRSEMNVSTLELGDSALYLCASRRSDSEQYFGPGTRLTVT.

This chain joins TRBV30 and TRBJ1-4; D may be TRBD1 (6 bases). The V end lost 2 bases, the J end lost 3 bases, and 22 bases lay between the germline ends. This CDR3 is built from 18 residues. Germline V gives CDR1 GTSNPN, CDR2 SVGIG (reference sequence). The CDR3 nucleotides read TGTGCCTGGAGTCCGGGACACCAGATTCAATCGGCTAATGAAAAACTGTTTTTT. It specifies CAWSPGHQIQSANEKLFF. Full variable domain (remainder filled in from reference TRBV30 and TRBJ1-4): SQTIHQWPATLVQPVGSPLSLECTVEGTSNPNLYWYRQAAGRGLQLLFYSVGIGQISSEVPQNLSASRPQDRQFILSSKKLLLSDSGFYLCAWSPGHQIQSANEKLFFGSGTQLSVL.

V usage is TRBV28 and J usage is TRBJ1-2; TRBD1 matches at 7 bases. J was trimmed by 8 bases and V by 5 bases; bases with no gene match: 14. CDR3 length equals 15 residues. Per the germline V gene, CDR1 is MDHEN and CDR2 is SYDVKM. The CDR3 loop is CASSPTLTGPEGYTF. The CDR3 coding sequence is TGTGCCAGCAGTCCCACGTTGACAGGGCCCGAGGGCTACACCTTC.

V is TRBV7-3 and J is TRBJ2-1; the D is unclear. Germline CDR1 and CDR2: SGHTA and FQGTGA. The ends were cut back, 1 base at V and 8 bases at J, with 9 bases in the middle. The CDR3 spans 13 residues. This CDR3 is CASSLNSWDEQFF. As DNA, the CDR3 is TGTGCCAGCAGCTTAAACTCCTGGGATGAGCAGTTCTTC.

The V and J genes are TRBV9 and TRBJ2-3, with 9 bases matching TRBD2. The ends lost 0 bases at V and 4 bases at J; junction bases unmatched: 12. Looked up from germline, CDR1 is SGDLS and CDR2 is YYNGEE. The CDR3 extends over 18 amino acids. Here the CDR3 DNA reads TGTGCCAGCAGCGTAGAGGGGTTAGCGGGAGTCAAGGCAGATACGCAGTATTTT. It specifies CASSVEGLAGVKADTQYF.

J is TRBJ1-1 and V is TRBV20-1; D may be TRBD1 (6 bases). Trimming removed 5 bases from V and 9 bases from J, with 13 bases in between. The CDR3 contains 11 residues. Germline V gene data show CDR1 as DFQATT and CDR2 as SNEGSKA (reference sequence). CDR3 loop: CSARGQNQAFF. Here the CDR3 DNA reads TGCAGTGCTCGCGGACAGAACCAAGCTTTCTTT.

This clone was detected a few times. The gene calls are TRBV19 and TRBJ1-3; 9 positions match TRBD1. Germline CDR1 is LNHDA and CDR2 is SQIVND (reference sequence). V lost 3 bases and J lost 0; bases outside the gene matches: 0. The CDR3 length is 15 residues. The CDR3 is CASSMDRGSGNTIYF. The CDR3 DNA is TGTGCCAGTAGTATGGACAGGGGCTCTGGAAACACCATATATTTT.